A selection of T cell receptor beta chains follows, all from one sample in a study of radiation and T cells in renal cell carcinoma. Assay: immunoSEQ multiplex PCR; the TCRdb copy retains only in-frame clones and omits some. The sample gives about 20,000 clones, roughly half of which show up once; roughly 16% is in the top ten. The starting material was tumor tissue, obtained from a patient whose treatment included radiotherapy and nephrectomy. The receptors were gathered from a woman aged 45-65 years with renal cell carcinoma. Each CDR3 is given with its conserved first and last residue. A D gene is named only where the DNA matches it firmly. Rows may omit the clone size; those that give it use once, few, many or a size class.

d_gene	v_gene	abundance	j_gene	CDR3aa	CDR3nt
.	TRBV5-1	.	TRBJ1-6	CASSFSVTGSNSPLHF	TGCGCCAGCAGCTTTTCCGTGACAGGCAGTAATTCACCCCTCCACTTT
.	TRBV4-2	.	TRBJ2-7	CASSQTPTYEQYF	TGTGCCAGCAGCCAAACCCCCACCTACGAGCAGTACTTC
TRBD1	TRBV6-5	many	TRBJ2-7	CASSYSRQGAYEQYF	TGTGCCAGCAGTTACTCGAGGCAGGGGGCCTACGAGCAGTACTTC
.	TRBV7-2	.	TRBJ2-6	CASSRSGANVLTF	TGTGCCAGCAGCCGGTCTGGGGCCAACGTCCTGACTTTC
.	TRBV25-1	few	TRBJ1-4	CASSPSRDPEKLFF	TGTGCCAGCAGCCCCTCGAGAGACCCGGAAAAACTGTTTTTT
TRBD1	TRBV6-1	.	TRBJ2-2	CASSARQGYTGELFF	TGTGCCAGCAGTGCCCGACAGGGGTACACCGGGGAGCTGTTTTTT
.	TRBV5-1	.	TRBJ1-5	CASSLVFWLGARRFGNQPQHF	TGCGCCAGCAGCTTGGTATTTTGGTTGGGGGCCCGGCGGTTTGGCAATCAGCCCCAGCATTTT
.	TRBV25-1	few	TRBJ1-1	CASSENTEAFF	TGTGCCAGCAGTGAGAACACTGAAGCTTTCTTT
.	TRBV20-1	few	TRBJ2-5	CSAQTQETQYF	TGCAGTGCCCAGACGCAAGAGACCCAGTACTTC
TRBD2	TRBV6-4	.	TRBJ2-3	CASAGTSLSTDTQYF	TGTGCCAGCGCCGGGACTAGCCTGTCCACAGATACGCAGTATTTT
.	TRBV5-1	.	TRBJ2-2	CASSIRDSLAGELFF	TGCGCCAGCAGCATCCGGGACTCACTGGCCGGGGAGCTGTTTTTT
TRBD2	TRBV6-6	.	TRBJ2-3	CASSYGDYENTQYF	TGTGCCAGCAGTTACGGGGACTATGAAAATACGCAGTATTTT
.	TRBV6-5	.	TRBJ1-1	CASSYYQDSNTEAFF	TGTGCCAGCAGTTACTATCAAGACAGCAACACTGAAGCTTTCTTT
.	TRBV4-1	few	TRBJ1-2	CASSPVGQGRYGYTF	TGCGCCAGCAGCCCCGTAGGACAAGGGAGGTATGGCTACACCTTC
.	TRBV30	.	TRBJ1-2	CAWSVLVNYGYTF	TGTGCCTGGAGTGTTCTGGTGAACTATGGCTACACCTTC
.	TRBV5-4	.	TRBJ1-1	CASSRGTGPNTEAFF	TGTGCCAGCAGCCGAGGAACAGGGCCGAACACTGAAGCTTTCTTT
TRBD1	TRBV7-3	many	TRBJ2-1	CASSLMAGQGQNEQFF	TGTGCCAGCAGCTTAATGGCAGGACAGGGGCAGAATGAGCAGTTCTTC
.	TRBV5-6	once	TRBJ1-1	CASSLDRVGKAFF	TGTGCCAGCAGCTTGGACAGGGTGGGGAAAGCTTTCTTT
.	TRBV10-3	few	TRBJ2-1	CAISGPISDEQFF	TGTGCCATCAGTGGCCCTATAAGCGATGAGCAGTTCTTC
.	TRBV6-5	.	TRBJ1-1	CASSYSHRMNTEAFF	TGTGCCAGCAGTTACTCGCACAGGATGAACACTGAAGCTTTCTTT
.	TRBV5-1	few	TRBJ2-3	CASSFPGEDTQYF	TGCGCCAGCAGCTTCCCGGGGGAGGATACGCAGTATTTT
.	TRBV5-1	many	TRBJ1-1	CASSSDGRLNTEAFF	TGCGCCAGCAGCTCCGACGGACGGTTGAACACTGAAGCTTTCTTT
.	TRBV5-8	.	TRBJ1-2	CASSALSGEELSNGYTF	TGTGCCAGCAGCGCCCTGTCGGGTGAGGAGTTGTCCAATGGCTACACCTTC
.	TRBV5-6	.	TRBJ2-5	CASSTIALQETQYF	TGTGCCAGCAGCACTATAGCGCTCCAAGAGACCCAGTACTTC
.	TRBV7-9	.	TRBJ1-4	CASSSYEKLFF	TGTGCCAGCAGCTCCTATGAAAAACTGTTTTTT
TRBD2	TRBV4-1	once	TRBJ2-5	CASSQDGIAGIQTQYF	TGCGCCAGCAGCCAAGATGGGATAGCGGGGATTCAGACCCAGTACTTC
.	TRBV29-1	.	TRBJ2-3	CSVGIQADTQYF	TGCAGCGTGGGAATCCAGGCAGATACGCAGTATTTT
TRBD1	TRBV19	.	TRBJ2-7	CASCSTGALRQQYF	TGTGCCAGTTGTTCGACAGGGGCCCTACGGCAGCAGTACTTC
TRBD1	TRBV27	.	TRBJ1-2	CASSLSTGGFYGYTF	TGTGCCAGCAGTTTATCGACAGGGGGCTTCTATGGCTACACCTTC
TRBD1	TRBV6-6	.	TRBJ1-1	CASSRGTGKGTEAFF	TGTGCCAGCAGTCGGGGGACAGGGAAGGGCACTGAAGCTTTCTTT
.	TRBV7-2	.	TRBJ1-3	CASSSYGNTIYF	TGTGCCAGCAGCTCATATGGAAACACCATATATTTT
TRBD2	TRBV9	.	TRBJ2-5	CASSVAGGGTEETQYF	TGTGCCAGCAGCGTAGCTGGCGGGGGGACTGAGGAGACCCAGTACTTC
.	TRBV15	.	TRBJ2-7	CATSRVGSGSPLKYEQYF	TGTGCCACCAGCAGAGTAGGATCGGGCTCACCACTAAAGTACGAGCAGTACTTC
.	TRBV7-2	few	TRBJ1-6	CASSLYTSDNSPLHF	TGTGCCAGCAGCTTATACACTTCGGATAATTCACCCCTCCACTTT
TRBD2	TRBV4-1	.	TRBJ2-1	CASSQDGLGEQFF	TGCGCCAGCAGCCAAGATGGACTAGGCGAGCAGTTCTTC
.	TRBV6-5	.	TRBJ1-1	CATSQGFEAFF	TGTGCCACCAGCCAGGGGTTTGAAGCTTTCTTT
TRBD1	TRBV19	medium-sized	TRBJ2-1	CASSIAATGVEQFF	TGTGCCAGTAGTATAGCAGCGACAGGGGTTGAGCAGTTCTTC
.	TRBV10-2	.	TRBJ1-5	CASSESGHRNQPQHF	TGCGCCAGCAGTGAGTCGGGACACCGAAATCAGCCCCAGCATTTT
.	TRBV30	.	TRBJ2-7	CAWSVGFAYEQYF	TGTGCCTGGAGTGTGGGCTTTGCTTACGAGCAGTACTTC
TRBD1	TRBV30	.	TRBJ2-3	CASTGGVRDTQYF	TGTGCCTCCACAGGGGGCGTACGGGATACGCAGTATTTT
.	TRBV15	few	TRBJ2-7	CATSRDIGFSYEQYF	TGTGCCACCAGCAGAGATATAGGCTTTTCCTACGAGCAGTACTTC
.	TRBV2	.	TRBJ1-5	CASRESGNQPQHF	TGTGCCAGCAGGGAGAGCGGCAATCAGCCCCAGCATTTT
.	TRBV19	medium-sized	TRBJ2-7	CAWWGGTYEQYF	TGTGCCTGGTGGGGAGGCACCTACGAGCAGTACTTC
.	TRBV5-1	.	TRBJ2-1	CASSLLPGQYNEQFF	TGCGCCAGCAGCTTGCTGCCAGGGCAATACAATGAGCAGTTCTTC
.	TRBV6-6	.	TRBJ2-7	CASSPGTYGSYEQYF	TGTGCCAGCAGCCCCGGGACATATGGCTCCTACGAGCAGTACTTC
.	TRBV6-6	once	TRBJ1-4	CASSLGWGIGEKLFF	TGTGCCAGCAGTTTGGGTTGGGGGATCGGGGAAAAACTGTTTTTT
.	TRBV10-3	.	TRBJ1-1	CAISEPNTGRPEAFF	TGTGCCATCAGTGAGCCGAATACAGGGCGTCCTGAAGCTTTCTTT
.	TRBV6-4	medium-sized	TRBJ1-1	CASSSGLNTEAFF	TGTGCCAGCAGTTCGGGGCTTAACACTGAAGCTTTCTTT
TRBD1	TRBV19	.	TRBJ1-1	CASSALDRGTEAFF	TGTGCCAGTAGTGCCTTGGACAGGGGGACTGAAGCTTTCTTT
TRBD2	TRBV19	medium-sized	TRBJ2-1	CASSKTSGEYNEQFF	TGTGCCAGTAGTAAAACTAGCGGCGAATACAATGAGCAGTTCTTC
.	TRBV9	.	TRBJ1-2	CASSRTILKTGYGYTF	TGTGCCAGCAGCCGGACCATATTAAAGACCGGTTATGGCTACACCTTC
.	TRBV18	few	TRBJ2-5	CASSPEETQYF	TGTGCCAGCTCCCCAGAAGAGACCCAGTACTTC
TRBD1	TRBV27	.	TRBJ2-5	CASSLQRSTGRETQYF	TGTGCCAGCAGTTTACAACGTTCGACAGGGAGAGAGACCCAGTACTTC
.	TRBV5-1	.	TRBJ1-5	CASSLDSDQPQHF	TGCGCCAGCAGCTTGGACTCTGATCAGCCCCAGCATTTT
.	TRBV5-5	.	TRBJ1-1	CASRIQRWGDTEAFF	TGTGCCAGCAGAATCCAAAGGTGGGGGGACACTGAAGCTTTCTTT
TRBD1	TRBV30	.	TRBJ1-4	CAWSVQGTGNEKLFF	TGTGCCTGGAGTGTACAGGGGACAGGGAATGAAAAACTGTTTTTT